The entry that follows covers one T cell receptor beta chain sequence. The sample belongs to a study of T cell changes during pregnancy in multiple sclerosis. The CDR3 spans 15 residues. Trimming pared 1 base from V and 4 bases from J, leaving 13 bases between. The germline CDR1 and CDR2 sequences are SGHAT and FQDESV (reference sequence). The protocol was immunoSEQ multiplex PCR, while the TCRdb copy is restricted to in-frame clones and leaves out a portion. Among 55,000 to 75,000 clones, about 90% were seen once, and the ten largest hold roughly 1.5%. The receptor comes from a female donor with multiple sclerosis, enrolled in a pregnancy study. The starting material was peripheral blood, obtained after pregnancy. J is TRBJ2-5 and V is TRBV11-1; D call uncertain. The DNA of the CDR3 is TGTGCCAGCAGCTTAGGAAGAGAACCGGGAGAGACCCAGTACTTC. This codes for CASSLGREPGETQYF.